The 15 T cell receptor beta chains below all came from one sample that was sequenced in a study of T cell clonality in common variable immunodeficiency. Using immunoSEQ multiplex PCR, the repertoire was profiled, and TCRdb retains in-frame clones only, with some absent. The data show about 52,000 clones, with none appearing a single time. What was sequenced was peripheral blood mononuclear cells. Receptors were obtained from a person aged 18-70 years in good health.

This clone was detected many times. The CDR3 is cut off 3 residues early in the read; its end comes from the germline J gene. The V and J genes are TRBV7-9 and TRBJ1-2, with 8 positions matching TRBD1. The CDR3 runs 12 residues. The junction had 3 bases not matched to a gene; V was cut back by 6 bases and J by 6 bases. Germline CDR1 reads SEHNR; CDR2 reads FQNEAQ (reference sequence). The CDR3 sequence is CASRQGADGYTF. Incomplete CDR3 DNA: TGTGCCAGCAGGCAGGGGGCGGATGGC.

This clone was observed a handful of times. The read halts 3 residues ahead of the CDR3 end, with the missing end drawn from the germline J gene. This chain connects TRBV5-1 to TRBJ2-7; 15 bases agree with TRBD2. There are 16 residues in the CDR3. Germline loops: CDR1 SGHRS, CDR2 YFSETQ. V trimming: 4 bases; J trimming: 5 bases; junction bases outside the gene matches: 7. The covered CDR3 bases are TGCGCCAGCAGCCAATCAAGGACTAGCGGGAGGGACGAG. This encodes CASSQSRTSGRDE. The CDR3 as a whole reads CASSQSRTSGRDEQYF. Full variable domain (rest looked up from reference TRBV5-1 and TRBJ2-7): KAGVTQTPRYLIKTRGQQVTLSCSPISGHRSVSWYQQTPGQGLQFLFEYFSETQRNKGNFPGRFSGRQFSNSRSEMNVSTLELGDSALYLCASSQSRTSGRDEQYFGPGTRLTVT.

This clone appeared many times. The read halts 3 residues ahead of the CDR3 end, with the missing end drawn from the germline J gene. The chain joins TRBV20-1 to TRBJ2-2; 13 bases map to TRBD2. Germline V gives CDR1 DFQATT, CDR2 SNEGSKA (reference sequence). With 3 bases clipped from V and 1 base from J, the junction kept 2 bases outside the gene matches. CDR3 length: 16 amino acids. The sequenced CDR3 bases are TGCAGTGCTAGCGGGACTAGCGGGAAGAACACCGGGGAG. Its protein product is CSASGTSGKNTGE. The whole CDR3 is CSASGTSGKNTGELFF.

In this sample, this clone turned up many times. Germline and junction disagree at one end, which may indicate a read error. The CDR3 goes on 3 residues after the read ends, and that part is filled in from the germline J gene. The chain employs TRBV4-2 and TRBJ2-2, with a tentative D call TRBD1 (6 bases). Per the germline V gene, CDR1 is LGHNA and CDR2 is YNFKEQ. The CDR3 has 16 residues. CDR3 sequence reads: CASSQDRGGYTGELFF. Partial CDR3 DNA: TGCGCCAGCAGCCAAGATCGAGGGGGATATACCGGGGAG.

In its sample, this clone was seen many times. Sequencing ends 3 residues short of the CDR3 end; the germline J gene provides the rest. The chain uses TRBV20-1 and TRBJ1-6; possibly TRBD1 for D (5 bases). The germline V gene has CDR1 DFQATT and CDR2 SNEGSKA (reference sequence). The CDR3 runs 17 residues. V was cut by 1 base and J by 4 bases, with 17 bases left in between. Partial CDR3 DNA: TGCAGTGCTAGAGGGGGCTCGGGAGGCTATTATAATTCACCC. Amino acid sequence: CSARGGSGGYYNSP. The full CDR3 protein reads CSARGGSGGYYNSPLHF.

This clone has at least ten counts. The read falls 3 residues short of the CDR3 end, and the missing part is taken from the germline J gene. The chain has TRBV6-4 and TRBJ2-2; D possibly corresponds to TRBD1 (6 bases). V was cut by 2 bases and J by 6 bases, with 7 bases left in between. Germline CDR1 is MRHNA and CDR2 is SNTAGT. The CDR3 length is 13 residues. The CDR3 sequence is CASSDGGAGELFF. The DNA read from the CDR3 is TGTGCCAGCAGTGACGGGGGCGCCGGGGAG.

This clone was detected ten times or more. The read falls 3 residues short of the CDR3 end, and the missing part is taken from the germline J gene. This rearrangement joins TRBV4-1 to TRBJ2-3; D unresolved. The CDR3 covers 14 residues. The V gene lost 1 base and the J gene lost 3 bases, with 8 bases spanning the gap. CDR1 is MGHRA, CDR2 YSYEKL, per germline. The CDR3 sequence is CASSQGYRTDTQYF. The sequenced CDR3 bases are TGCGCCAGCAGCCAAGGGTACAGAACAGATACG.

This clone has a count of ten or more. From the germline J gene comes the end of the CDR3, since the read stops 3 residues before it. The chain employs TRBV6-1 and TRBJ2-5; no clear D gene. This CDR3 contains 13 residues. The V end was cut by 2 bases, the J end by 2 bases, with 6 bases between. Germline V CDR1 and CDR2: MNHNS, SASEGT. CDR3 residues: CASSELSQETQYF. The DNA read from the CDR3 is TGTGCCAGCAGTGAACTCAGTCAAGAGACC.

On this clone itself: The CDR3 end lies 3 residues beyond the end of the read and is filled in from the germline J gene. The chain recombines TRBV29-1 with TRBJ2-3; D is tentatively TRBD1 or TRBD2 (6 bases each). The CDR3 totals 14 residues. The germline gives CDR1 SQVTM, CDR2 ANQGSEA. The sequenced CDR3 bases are TGCAGCGTTAAAACGGGACACTCTCGGGAGACG. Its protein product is CSVKTGHSRET. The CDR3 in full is CSVKTGHSRETQYF.

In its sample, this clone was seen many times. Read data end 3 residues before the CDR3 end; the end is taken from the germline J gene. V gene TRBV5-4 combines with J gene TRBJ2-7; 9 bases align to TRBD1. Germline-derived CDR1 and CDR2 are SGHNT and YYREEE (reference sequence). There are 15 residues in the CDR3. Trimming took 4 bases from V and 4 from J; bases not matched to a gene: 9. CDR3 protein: CASSHPGQGPYEQYF. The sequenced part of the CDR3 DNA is TGTGCCAGCAGCCACCCGGGACAGGGCCCTTACGAG.

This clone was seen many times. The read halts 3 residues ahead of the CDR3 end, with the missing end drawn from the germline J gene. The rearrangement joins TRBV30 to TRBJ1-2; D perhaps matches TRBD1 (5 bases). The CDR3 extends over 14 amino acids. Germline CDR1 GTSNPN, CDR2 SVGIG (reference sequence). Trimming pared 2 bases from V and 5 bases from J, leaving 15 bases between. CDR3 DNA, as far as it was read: TGTGCCTGGAGTCGGCGGGGGTTGGAGTATGGC. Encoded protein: CAWSRRGLEYG. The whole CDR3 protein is CAWSRRGLEYGYTF.

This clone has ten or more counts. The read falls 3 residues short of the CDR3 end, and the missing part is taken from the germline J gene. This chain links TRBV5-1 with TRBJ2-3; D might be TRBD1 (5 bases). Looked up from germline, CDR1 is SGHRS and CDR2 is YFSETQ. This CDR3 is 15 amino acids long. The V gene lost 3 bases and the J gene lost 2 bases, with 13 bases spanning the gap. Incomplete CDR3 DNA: TGCGCCAGCAGCTATGTGACAGCAACCACAGATACG. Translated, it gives CASSYVTATTDT. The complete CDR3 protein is CASSYVTATTDTQYF.

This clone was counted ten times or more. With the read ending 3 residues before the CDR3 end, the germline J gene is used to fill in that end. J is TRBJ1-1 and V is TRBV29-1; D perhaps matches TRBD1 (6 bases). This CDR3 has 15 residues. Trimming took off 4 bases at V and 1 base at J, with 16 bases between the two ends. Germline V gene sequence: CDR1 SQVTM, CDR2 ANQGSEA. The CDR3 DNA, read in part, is TGCAGCGTTGCGAACAGGGAAAGGGCGAACACTGAA. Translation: CSVANRERANTE. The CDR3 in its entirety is CSVANRERANTEAFF.

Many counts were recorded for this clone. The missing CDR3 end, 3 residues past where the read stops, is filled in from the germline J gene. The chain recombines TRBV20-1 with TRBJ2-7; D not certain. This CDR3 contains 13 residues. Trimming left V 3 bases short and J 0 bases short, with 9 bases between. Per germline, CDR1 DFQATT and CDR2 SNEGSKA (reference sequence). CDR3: CSASGLSSYEQYF. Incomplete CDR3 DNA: TGCAGTGCTAGCGGGTTAAGCTCCTACGAG.

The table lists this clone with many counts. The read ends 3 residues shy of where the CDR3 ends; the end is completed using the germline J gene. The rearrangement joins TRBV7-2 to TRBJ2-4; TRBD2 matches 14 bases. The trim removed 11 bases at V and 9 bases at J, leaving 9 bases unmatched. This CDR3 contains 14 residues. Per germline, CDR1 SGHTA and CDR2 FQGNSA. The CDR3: CARSGTSGRGIQYF. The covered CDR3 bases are TGTGCCCGCTCCGGGACTAGCGGGAGAGGCATT.